Below are 18 T cell receptor beta chains sequenced from a single sample in a study of cytomegalovirus exposure and HLA in healthy donors. Amplification used 60 Vbeta primers and 13 Jbeta primers. The data were produced by immunoSEQ multiplex PCR, yet TCRdb's version contains in-frame clones alone and is incomplete. The profile covers 150,000 to 200,000 clones, with approximately 85% appearing a single time and approximately 2.3% taken by the ten largest. Sequenced sample: PBMCs. The receptors stem from a man in his late teens or twenties in good health and CMV-seropositive.

This clone came up once. The chain joins TRBV5-5 to TRBJ2-1; a weak D match, TRBD1 (5 bases). Between the trimmed V and J ends, which lost 4 bases and 5 bases, there was a span of 13 bases. The CDR3 loop spans 14 amino acids. Germline CDR1 is SGHKS and CDR2 is YYEKEE (reference sequence). The CDR3 sequence: CASSQSPGNNEQFF. The DNA for the CDR3 is TGTGCCAGCAGCCAGAGTCCAGGGAACAATGAGCAGTTCTTC.

On this clone: A junction boundary mismatches the germline segment, possibly from a read error. The chain recombines TRBV4-3 with TRBJ2-6; 8 bases are shared with TRBD1. CDR1 LGHNA and CDR2 YSLEER come from the germline V gene. CDR3 length: 16 amino acids. CDR3 amino acids: CASSLGQGGGANGLTF. In DNA form, the CDR3 reads TGCGCCAGCAGCCTAGGACAGGGTGGTGGGGCCAACGGCCTGACTTTC.

V usage is TRBV27 and J usage is TRBJ1-4, with TRBD1 identical over 8 bases. The V and J ends lost 4 bases and 7 bases, in that order; junction bases with no gene match: 5. Germline V gene data show CDR1 as MNHEY and CDR2 as SMNVEV (reference sequence). This CDR3 has 14 amino acids. CDR3 protein: CASSSNRGGEKLFF. DNA of the CDR3: TGTGCCAGCAGTTCTAACAGGGGGGGTGAAAAACTGTTTTTT. Full variable domain (outside the CDR3, taken from reference TRBV27 and TRBJ1-4): EAQVTQNPRYLITVTGKKLTVTCSQNMNHEYMSWYRQDPGLGLRQIYYSMNVEVTDKGDVPEGYKVSRKEKRNFPLILESPSPNQTSLYFCASSSNRGGEKLFFGSGTQLSVL.

This clone was observed a handful of times. The gene calls are TRBV6-5 and TRBJ2-7; the match to TRBD2 covers 7 bases. Trimming cost V 0 bases and J 3 bases; bases outside gene matches: 5. The CDR3 totals 15 residues. Germline V lookup: CDR1 MNHEY, CDR2 SVGAGI. The CDR3 region has the DNA TGTGCCAGCAGTTACTCGCCGCGGGGGAGCTACGAGCAGTACTTC. Translation: CASSYSPRGSYEQYF.

The V and J genes are TRBV7-2 and TRBJ1-3; 8 nucleotides agree with TRBD1. V shed 5 bases, J shed 3 bases, and the junction held 6 bases outside the gene matches. CDR1 SGHTA and CDR2 FQGNSA come from the germline V gene. This CDR3 region has 15 residues. Here the CDR3 DNA reads TGTGCCAGCAGCGCCGACAGGGGTGGTGGAAACACCATATATTTT. It yields the protein CASSADRGGGNTIYF.

This chain joins TRBV6-5 and TRBJ2-7; D is ambiguous. From germline, CDR1 is MNHEY and CDR2 SVGAGI. Trimming took 0 bases from V and 2 from J, leaving 8 bases between them. The CDR3 runs 14 residues. CDR3: CASSYSSRTYEQYF. CDR3 bases: TGTGCCAGCAGTTACTCGTCTAGGACCTACGAGCAGTACTTC.

Only one count was recorded for this clone. J is TRBJ1-1 and V is TRBV9; TRBD1 matches 8 bases. This CDR3 contains 14 residues. With V trimmed by 2 bases and J by 5 bases, 5 bases remained unmatched. Germline V gene lookup returns CDR1 SGDLS and CDR2 YYNGEE. The CDR3 DNA reads TGTGCCAGCAGCGTCACAGGGGGTAGTACTGAAGCTTTCTTT. Translation: CASSVTGGSTEAFF.

The rearrangement links TRBV7-2 to TRBJ1-1; weak D call: TRBD1 (5 bases). Germline CDR1 reads SGHTA; CDR2 reads FQGNSA. V shed 1 base and J shed 2 bases, with 11 bases lying between them. CDR3 size: 15 residues. The CDR3 DNA is TGTGCCAGCAGCTTAGTAACAGGACTAAACACTGAAGCTTTCTTT. It encodes CASSLVTGLNTEAFF. The whole variable domain, remainder taken from reference TRBV7-2 and TRBJ1-1, is GAGVSQSPSNKVTEKGKDVELRCDPISGHTALYWYRQSLGQGLEFLIYFQGNSAPDKSGLPSDRFSAERTGGSVSTLTIQRTQQEDSAVYLCASSLVTGLNTEAFFGQGTRLTVV.

CDR3 nucleotides: TGTGCCAGTAGTATTCGGGCTAGCGGGGGGGTGGGCAATGAGCAGTTCTTC. It translates to CASSIRASGGVGNEQFF. The chain recombines TRBV19 with TRBJ2-1; 12 bases are a match to TRBD2. J gave up 6 bases and V 3 bases, and 9 bases lay outside the gene matches. Germline lookup yields CDR1 LNHDA and CDR2 SQIVND (reference sequence). This CDR3 is 17 amino acids long. Variable domain in full (rest from reference TRBV19 and TRBJ2-1): DGGITQSPKYLFRKEGQNVTLSCEQNLNHDAMYWYRQDPGQGLRLIYYSQIVNDFQKGDIAEGYSVSREKKESFPLTVTSAQKNPTAFYLCASSIRASGGVGNEQFFGPGTRLTVL.

This chain links TRBV4-3 with TRBJ1-2; the D is unclear. The ends were cut back, 0 bases at V and 2 bases at J, with 7 bases in the middle. Germline values: CDR1 LGHNA, CDR2 YSLEER. This CDR3 has 14 amino acids. The CDR3 here is CASSQDVPNYGYTF. CDR3 nucleotides: TGCGCCAGCAGCCAAGACGTCCCCAACTATGGCTACACCTTC.

This clone was seen just once. The chain employs TRBV30 and TRBJ2-5, with D perhaps matching TRBD2 (7 bases). CDR1 and CDR2 from the germline V gene are GTSNPN and SVGIG (reference sequence). The CDR3 is 12 residues long. V lost 7 bases and J lost 11, with 20 bases in between. CDR3 bases: TGTGCCTTGGGGGAGGGGGTCGGTGGGCAGTACTTC. It yields the protein CALGEGVGGQYF.

The V gene is TRBV6-5, the J gene TRBJ2-7, with 11 bases identical to TRBD2. CDR1 and CDR2 from the germline V gene are MNHEY and SVGAGI. V was pared by 2 bases and J by 3 bases, with 3 bases of the junction left unmatched. CDR3 length: 15 residues. The DNA for the CDR3 is TGTGCCAGCAGTTACGGGCTAGCGGGGGGCTACGAGCAGTACTTC. Encoded protein: CASSYGLAGGYEQYF.

The rearrangement joins TRBV19 to TRBJ1-1, with D perhaps TRBD1 (6 bases). This CDR3 has 17 amino acids. V dropped 10 bases and J dropped 5 bases, with 29 bases sitting between them. From germline, CDR1 is LNHDA and CDR2 SQIVND (reference sequence). As DNA, the CDR3 is TGTGCCACCTCCCCGGGGCGGGGGGCGCTTGGGTGGACTGAAGCTTTCTTT. As protein: CATSPGRGALGWTEAFF.

V gene TRBV9 combines with J gene TRBJ2-5; 10 bases are shared with TRBD2. The CDR3 covers 16 residues. V was pared by 0 bases and J by 4 bases, with 6 bases of the junction left unmatched. CDR1 is SGDLS and CDR2 is YYNGEE in the germline V gene. The CDR3 reads CASSVGASGGRETQYF. The DNA for the CDR3 is TGTGCCAGCAGCGTAGGGGCTAGCGGGGGTCGAGAGACCCAGTACTTC.

V usage is TRBV9 and J usage is TRBJ2-3; 7 positions match TRBD2. CDR1 SGDLS and CDR2 YYNGEE come from the germline V gene. There are 15 residues in the CDR3. Trimming removed 3 bases from V and 3 bases from J; junction bases left unmatched: 7. The CDR3 nucleotides read TGTGCCAGCAGCGGCCGGGACTATACGACAGATACGCAGTATTTT. Translation: CASSGRDYTTDTQYF.

This clone was recorded once. This chain links TRBV19 with TRBJ2-3; a possible D gene is TRBD2 (6 bases). CDR3 length: 14 amino acids. The V end lost 2 bases, the J end lost 3 bases, and 9 bases lay between the germline ends. In germline, CDR1 is LNHDA, CDR2 SQIVND (reference sequence). CDR3 in amino acids: CASSISRGTDTQYF. CDR3 in DNA: TGTGCCAGTAGTATAAGTCGGGGGACAGATACGCAGTATTTT. The variable domain in full, with the rest retrieved from reference TRBV19 and TRBJ2-3, is DGGITQSPKYLFRKEGQNVTLSCEQNLNHDAMYWYRQDPGQGLRLIYYSQIVNDFQKGDIAEGYSVSREKKESFPLTVTSAQKNPTAFYLCASSISRGTDTQYFGPGTRLTVL.

CDR3 sequence: CASSTDRATEAFF. DNA for the CDR3: TGTGCCAGCAGCACTGACAGGGCTACTGAAGCTTTCTTT. The genes are TRBV5-4 and TRBJ1-1, with 7 bases fitting TRBD1. CDR3 size: 13 residues. V was clipped by 4 bases and J by 5 bases; unmatched bases: 5. Germline V lookup: CDR1 SGHNT, CDR2 YYREEE (reference sequence).

The CDR3 region is CASTTSGGAYTGELFF. CDR3 coding DNA: TGTGCCAGCACCACTAGCGGGGGGGCCTACACCGGGGAGCTGTTTTTT. The chain links TRBV2 to TRBJ2-2, with 13 positions matching TRBD2. Germline V gives CDR1 SNHLY, CDR2 FYNNEI. The V and J ends lost 7 bases and 3 bases, in that order; junction bases with no gene match: 5. This CDR3 comprises 16 residues.